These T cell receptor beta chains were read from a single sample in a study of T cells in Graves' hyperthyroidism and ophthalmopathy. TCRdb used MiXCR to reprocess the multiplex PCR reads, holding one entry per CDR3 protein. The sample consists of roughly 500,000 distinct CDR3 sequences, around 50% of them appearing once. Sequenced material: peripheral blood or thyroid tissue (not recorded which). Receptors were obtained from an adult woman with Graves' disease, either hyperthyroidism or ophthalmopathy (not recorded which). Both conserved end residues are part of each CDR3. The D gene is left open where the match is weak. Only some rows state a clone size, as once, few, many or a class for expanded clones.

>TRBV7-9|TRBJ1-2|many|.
TGTGCCAGCAGCGGGGCTAACTATGGCTACACCTTC
CASSGANYGYTF
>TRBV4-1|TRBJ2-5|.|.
TGCGCCAGCAGCCACCTTATGCAAGAGACCCAGTACTTC
CASSHLMQETQYF
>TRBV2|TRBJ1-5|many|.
TGTGCCAGCGGGGTGGGGTATCAGCCCCAGCATTTT
CASGVGYQPQHF
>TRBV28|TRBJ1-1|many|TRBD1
TGTGCCAGCAGGGGGACAGGCGATTACGCTGAAGCTTTCTTT
CASRGTGDYAEAFF
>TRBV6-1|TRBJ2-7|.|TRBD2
TGTGCTAGCGGGGCGGGAGGTGGCCAGCAGTACTTC
CASGAGGGQQYF
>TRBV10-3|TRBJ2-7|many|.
TGTGCCATCAACGAGGGGCTCCACGAGCAGTACTTC
CAINEGLHEQYF
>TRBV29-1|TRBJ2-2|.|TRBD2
TGCAGCGTTGAAGGGGGGGGGGGGCTGTTTTTT
CSVEGGGGLFF
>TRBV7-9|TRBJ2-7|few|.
TGTGCCAGCAACCAGGGGATTTCCTACGAGCAGTACTTC
CASNQGISYEQYF
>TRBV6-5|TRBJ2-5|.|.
TGTGCCAGCGCCGTTGGCGGGACGGAAGGCTGGGAGACCCAGTACTTC
CASAVGGTEGWETQYF
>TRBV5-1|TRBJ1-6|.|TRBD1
TGCGCCAGCAGCTTGCGGGGACAGGGATATTCACCCCTCCACTTT
CASSLRGQGYSPLHF
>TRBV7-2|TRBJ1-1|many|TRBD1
TGTGCCAGCAGCTTAGTAGGGGGCATGAACACTGAAGCTTTCTTT
CASSLVGGMNTEAFF
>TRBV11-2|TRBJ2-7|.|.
TGTGCCAGCACCCGGGGCGGAGGGATTGCCTACGAGCAGTACTTC
CASTRGGGIAYEQYF
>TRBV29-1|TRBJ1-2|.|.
.
CSVARGTGPYGYAF
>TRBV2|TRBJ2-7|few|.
TGTGCCAGCAGTGAAATCTTTGGGCAGTACTTC
CASSEIFGQYF
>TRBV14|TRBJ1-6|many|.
TGTGCCAGCAGCGCCGCGGGGGGACTAAATTCACCCCTCCACTTT
CASSAAGGLNSPLHF
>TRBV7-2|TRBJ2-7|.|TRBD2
TGTGCCAGCAGCTGGACTAGCGGGGTAGAGCAGTACTTC
CASSWTSGVEQYF
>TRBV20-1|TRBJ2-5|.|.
TGCAGTGCTAGACGGGACCAAGAGACCCAGTACTTC
CSARRDQETQYF
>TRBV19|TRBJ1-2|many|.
TGTGCCAGTAGTCAATCGGGGGTTACTGGCTACACCTTC
CASSQSGVTGYTF
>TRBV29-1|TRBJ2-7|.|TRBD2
TGCAGCTTAGAAGGGAGGGCCCTCTACGAGCAGTACTTC
CSLEGRALYEQYF
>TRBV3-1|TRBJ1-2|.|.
TGTGCCAGCAGCGCCGGGACAATTGGCTACACCTTC
CASSAGTIGYTF
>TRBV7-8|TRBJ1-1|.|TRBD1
TGTGCCAGCAGCGACCGGACAGGGGGTTGGACTGAAGCTTTCTTT
CASSDRTGGWTEAFF
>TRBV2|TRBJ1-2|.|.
TGTGCCAGCAGTGACCCCGATGATAGACAGGTTAACTATGGCTACACCTTC
CASSDPDDRQVNYGYTF
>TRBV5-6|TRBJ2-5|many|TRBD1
TGTGCCAGCAGCTTGTCTCCCGGGACAGGCACCAGGTACCAAGAGACCCAGTACTTC
CASSLSPGTGTRYQETQYF
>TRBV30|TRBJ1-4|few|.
TGTGCCTGGAGTGTAGGGGCAGCTAATGAAAAACTGTTTTTT
CAWSVGAANEKLFF
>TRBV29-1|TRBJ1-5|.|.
TGCAGCGTTTGCTGGGGAGGAAGCGGTCAGTCCCAGCATTTT
CSVCWGGSGQSQHF
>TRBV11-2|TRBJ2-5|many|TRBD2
TGTGCCAGCAGCTTTAAACTAGCGGGAGCTGAGACCCAGTACTTC
CASSFKLAGAETQYF
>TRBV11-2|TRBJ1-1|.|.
TGTGCCAGCAGCTTAGACAGGGGAAAAAGGGTCGACACTGAAGCTTTCTTT
CASSLDRGKRVDTEAFF
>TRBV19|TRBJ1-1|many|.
TGTGCCATTAGAGCGGACAACACTGAAGCTTTCTTT
CAIRADNTEAFF
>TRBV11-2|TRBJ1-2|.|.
TGTGCCAGCAGCCTCAGTCCGGACCTTTCAGCTAACTATGGCTACACCTTC
CASSLSPDLSANYGYTF
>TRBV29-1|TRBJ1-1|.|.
TGCAGCTTGGTGGCCGCCAACACTGAAGCTTTCTTT
CSLVAANTEAFF
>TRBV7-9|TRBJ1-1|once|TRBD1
TGTGCCAGCAGCATCGACAGGGGGGTGCCTGAAGCTTTCTTT
CASSIDRGVPEAFF
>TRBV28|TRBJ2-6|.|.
TGTGCCAGCAGCCTCCTAAGCGGTTCCTACGTCCTGACTTTC
CASSLLSGSYVLTF
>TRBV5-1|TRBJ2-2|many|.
TGCGCCACCCTACCGGGGGGGGAGCTGTTTTTT
CATLPGGELFF
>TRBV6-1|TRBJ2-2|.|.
TGTGCCAGCACACGGGGGCAAGGGACCGGGGAGCTGTTTTTT
CASTRGQGTGELFF
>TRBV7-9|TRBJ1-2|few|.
TGTGCCAGCAGCTTTCCGGGGGGCGCCTATGGCTACACCTTC
CASSFPGGAYGYTF
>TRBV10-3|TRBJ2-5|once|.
TGTGCCATCAGTGAGACTGATATTGGGGGAGAGACCCAGTACTTC
CAISETDIGGETQYF
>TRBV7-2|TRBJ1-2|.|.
TGTGCCAGCAGCACCCCCGGGGGCTTCTGGGGCTATGGCTACACCTTC
CASSTPGGFWGYGYTF
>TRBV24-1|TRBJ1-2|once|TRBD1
TGTGCCACCAGTGCAGACAGGGGCGATGGCTACACCTTC
CATSADRGDGYTF